Listed here is a single TCR beta chain. Its cognate antigen has yet to be identified. It has no much larger one-base neighbor in the sample; base qualities were not kept. This record belongs to a study of cytomegalovirus exposure and HLA in healthy donors (dated by TCRdb to 2015 to 2018). Broadly, across the study: An earlier analysis of fewer than 750 of the donors reported approximately 260 Gb of sequence data and 117 million unique TCR beta sequences obtained from about 170 million T cells. Approximately 300 gigabases of sequencing data and tens of millions of unique TCR sequences made up an early release that covered around 640 HLA-typed donors. Of the roughly 400 genotyped donors, about 80% fell in the genetic ancestry cluster associated with self-reported Caucasian donors. The study aimed to test whether cataloging public T cell receptors could reveal signatures of past pathogen exposure. The study used immunosequencing to profile the T cell repertoires of 666 subjects and linked those repertoires to cytomegalovirus serostatus. In addition to the first cohort of approximately 670 subjects, a separate validation cohort of 130 or so different subjects was used. High-throughput TCR immunosequencing, statistical association of individual TCRs with disease status, and machine learning were combined to predict cytomegalovirus infection status. In a later analysis, previously published TCR beta repertoires from 666 donors were re-analyzed and high-resolution HLA genotyping was added so that TCR occurrence patterns could be studied. Rather than using new phenotypic data, the later analysis identified candidate immune exposures from TCR beta sequences and from how often those sequences occurred across donors. An earlier analysis of 587 of the donors applied high-throughput TCR beta sequencing to assess whether each TCR beta V gene segment acted as functional or pseudogenic. Alongside the repertoire data, information on donor age, sex, ethnicity and CMV serostatus was compiled. Genome-wide SNP genotypes for about three fifths of the roughly 670 donors were used in a later genetic analysis, which treated that subset as a discovery cohort. All discovery cohort repertoires had been generated using a single sequencing platform. Class I and class II HLA loci were covered by the typing at four-digit resolution. Typing coverage differed by locus: A, B, C, DRB1 and DQB1 were typed in roughly 620-630 donors, DQA1 in about 500, DPA1 in around 580, and DPB1 in just under 480. A handful of DR-DQ haplotypes were handled as single units for association and clustering because linkage in the cohort was strong. Among a few hundred genotyped donors of the cohort, an average of 235,054 unique TCR beta nucleotide sequences were sequenced per donor, roughly 18% of them non-productive. Beyond this particular receptor, the publication reports: Because counts were too low, about 15 rarely observed V segments, including chromosome 9 orphons, were left out of the earlier analysis of roughly 600 of the donors. The study gave a list of roughly 150 TCR beta chains associated with cytomegalovirus. Compared with equally common non-associated chains, HLA-associated TCR beta chains in a later analysis were more clonally expanded and had lower generation probabilities. A later analysis found that TCR association rates varied across HLA loci, with DRB1 alleles showing the most associated TCRs and HLA-C alleles the fewest. The sequencing pipeline was judged likely to have produced a cluster of highly shared sequence variants as a technical artifact. Broadly in line with IMGT annotations, most TCR beta V segments showed up in productive rearrangements about 87% or about 30% of the time in an earlier analysis of approximately 640 of the donors. Some IMGT-functional V segments, including TRBV6-2 and TRBV6-3, could not be told apart with the 87-base-pair reads, so those segments were excluded. According to a later analysis, parvovirus B19, influenza, CMV and Epstein-Barr virus appeared linked to several top co-occurrence clusters. In vitro tests confirmed that a few of the cytomegalovirus-associated TCR beta chains recognize cytomegalovirus antigens. In both the original and validation cohorts, the classifier was reported to diagnose cytomegalovirus status with high specificity and sensitivity. The only immune exposure information available for the cohort was CMV serostatus. A further reported finding was that TCR beta sequences accurately predicted the HLA-A and HLA-B alleles for most subjects in the first cohort. Most TCR sequences were observed very rarely across donors, whereas some public TCRs were present in many individuals. Because HLA typing was unavailable for some donors at each locus, only the typed subset was used in association tests. In a later analysis, most CMV-associated TCR beta chains were found to appear HLA-restricted, with HLA associations seemingly driven largely by CMV exposure. When HLA alleles, especially DR and DQ, strongly co-occurred, attributing TCR associations to individual alleles was difficult. Correlated functional status among segregating V segments might be attributable to linkage disequilibrium, but an unknown experimental factor could not be ruled out. Specific HLA alleles were associated with 15,000 to 20,000 TCR beta sequences at a false discovery rate of 0.05 in a later analysis. Roughly uniform sequencing depth across donors was assumed in presence/absence analyses, although this assumption may not hold. The authors suggested that the approach could potentially be generalized to other disease states and immunological phenotypes. Compared with the roughly 700-donor mean, donors in an Asian-associated ancestry cluster had fewer N-insertions in productive TCRs, according to a later genetic analysis. In this cohort, only TCR beta chains were sequenced, and detectable features were limited by the absence of alpha or paired-chain data. V-gene and J-gene trimming of TCR beta chains was associated with a missense DCLRE1C variant in a later genetic analysis, and the association was replicated in an independent cohort.

CDR1 is given as SNHLY and CDR2 as FYNNEI, both from the germline V gene. The V end loses 8 bases and the J end loses 4 bases, and a stretch of 14 bases separates them. The CDR3, cysteine through phenylalanine, is 13 amino acids long. Just CDR3 DNA is preserved here, 39 bases in frame from base 1. Libraries were built with the immunoSEQ multiplex PCR assay. The multiplex PCR relied on a mix of 60 forward primers for TCR Vbeta segments and 13 reverse primers for TCR Jbeta segments. The CDR3 region of rearranged TCR beta genes was amplified from genomic DNA with a multiplex PCR assay. Amplified TCR beta libraries were sequenced as 87-base-pair reads on the Illumina HiSeq System. The source study handled its data this way. In a later analysis, some 80 million unique TCR beta chains were counted across the roughly 610 repertoires, and around 10 million of these chains were shared by at least two donors. Raw reads were error-corrected and collapsed into unique sequences with a nearest-neighbor algorithm that merged closely related sequences to remove PCR and sequencing errors. To assign V, D and J gene segments, CDR3 sequences were aligned to IMGT reference sequences. Each retained sequence needed at least a six-nucleotide match to both a V gene segment and a J gene segment. Rearrangements were called productive when the CDR3 lacked stop codons and stayed in frame with V and J; all others were non-productive. Following IMGT convention, CDR3 was defined as the stretch from the second conserved V-encoded cysteine to the conserved J-encoded phenylalanine. The earlier analysis of about 590 of the donors excluded sequences that lacked an unambiguous match to a single V gene segment. In an earlier analysis of 500 to 750 of the donors, V segments were called functional above 56.7% productive rearrangements and were called segregating when the between-donor standard deviation exceeded 5%. A statistical classification framework was built to diagnose cytomegalovirus status from the catalog of TCR beta chain sequences. A later analysis assigned V and J genes by comparing TCR nucleotide sequences with IMGT/GENE-DB human TR gene sequences. In a later analysis, CDR3 sequences and most-parsimonious VDJ recombination scenarios were assigned using the TCRdist pipeline. In a later analysis, each TCR beta chain was defined by its CDR3 amino acid sequence together with its V-gene family, and reads without a unique V-gene family were excluded. As a way to deal with suspected cross-contamination and a sequencing artifact, a later analysis dropped approximately 590 nucleotide sequences that were highly shared and had low generation probability. For each public chain, a later analysis derived a clonal expansion index from normalized ranks of inferred template counts within each repertoire. In a later analysis, generation probabilities were computed using a VDJ recombination model fitted to out-of-frame rearrangements, and the results were checked against IGoR. Hypergeometric tests were used in a later analysis to score TCR-TCR, TCR-HLA and TCR-CMV co-occurrence, with a repertoire-size bias correction applied to the TCR pairs. In a later analysis, false discovery rates were estimated by permuting HLA or CMV assignments 20 times. In a later analysis, co-occurring TCRs were grouped using DBSCAN, with TCRdist sequence similarity added in when clustering inside HLA-allele-positive subsets. For co-occurrence clustering, repertoires with fewer than 30,000 or more than 120,000 public chains were excluded, along with about five repertoires with anomalous nucleotide sharing. TCRdb mirrors the immuneACCESS table, restricted to in-frame sequences. Some clones are absent from its copies; in checked studies, under half trace to an unresolved V gene, and the reason for the others is unknown. The V and J calls and clone size come from that table; D and trimming were worked out from the DNA. This sample has more than 150,000 clones in its table, and approximately 88% of those were observed once. Under 2% of the sample belongs to the ten largest clones.

The cohort was made up of hundreds of healthy bone marrow donors. All cohort members were sampled while nominally healthy, although unrecorded immune exposures were likely present. The donor tested CMV seronegative, placing the donor among the approximately 400 seronegative members of the cohort. Every donor gave a peripheral blood sample, and the peripheral blood mononuclear cells from that sample were used for TCR beta sequencing. Genomic DNA was extracted from the blood cell samples with the Qiagen DNeasy Blood Extraction Kit. The source of this sequence is a woman between 18 and 29 years old in good health and CMV-seronegative. Sequenced sample: PBMCs. The V and J segments used are TRBV2 and TRBJ1-1; TRBD1 could be the D gene, as 6 bases match. The CDR3 loop reads CASGWGPSTEAFF. The DNA is TGTGCCAGCGGTTGGGGGCCTTCCACTGAAGCTTTCTTT.